The source of this T cell receptor (beta chain) is a study of blood T cell repertoires in COVID-19. Background on the study: From the United States, Italy and Spain came samples of acute and convalescent COVID-19. Sample material is recorded as cDNA or gDNA derived from T cells, B-cell-depleted T cells, or PBMCs.

TCRdb keeps only in-frame clones here, not all; method: immunoSEQ multiplex PCR. The sample records fewer than 300,000 clones, around 90% being singletons. The V gene's germline CDR1 is KGHSH and CDR2 LQKENI. Trimming pared 3 bases from V and 11 bases from J, leaving 16 bases between. This CDR3 has 14 amino acids. The sequenced sample was peripheral blood. This clonotype was sampled from a man in his sixties who had recovered from COVID-19. The rearrangement uses TRBV18 and TRBJ2-2; the D gene is possibly TRBD1 (6 bases). CDR3: CASSPGQQAGELFF. For the CDR3, the DNA is TGTGCCAGCTCACCTGGACAGCAAGCAGGAGAGCTGTTTTTT.